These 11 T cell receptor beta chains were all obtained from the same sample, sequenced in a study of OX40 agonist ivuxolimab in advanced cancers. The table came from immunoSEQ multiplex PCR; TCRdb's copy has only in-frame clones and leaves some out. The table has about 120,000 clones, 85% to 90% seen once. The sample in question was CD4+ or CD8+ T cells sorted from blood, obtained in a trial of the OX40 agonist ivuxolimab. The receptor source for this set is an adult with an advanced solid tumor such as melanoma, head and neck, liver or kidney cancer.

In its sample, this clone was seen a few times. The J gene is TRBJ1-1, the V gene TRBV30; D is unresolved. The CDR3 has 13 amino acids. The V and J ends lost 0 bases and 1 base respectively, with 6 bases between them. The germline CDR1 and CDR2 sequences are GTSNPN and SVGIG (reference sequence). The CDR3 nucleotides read TGTGCCTGGAGTGTACTGTGGAACACTGAAGCTTTCTTT. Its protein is CAWSVLWNTEAFF.

CDR3 sequence (DNA): TGTGCCAGCAGTGGGTTAGGGGGGCCCCCAGATACGCAGTATTTT. It translates to CASSGLGGPPDTQYF. This sequence joins TRBV2 and TRBJ2-3, with D perhaps TRBD1 or TRBD2 (6 bases each). The CDR3 is 15 amino acids. The germline V and J ends were trimmed by 4 bases and 4 bases, with 15 bases remaining between them. CDR1 and CDR2 from the germline V gene are SNHLY and FYNNEI.

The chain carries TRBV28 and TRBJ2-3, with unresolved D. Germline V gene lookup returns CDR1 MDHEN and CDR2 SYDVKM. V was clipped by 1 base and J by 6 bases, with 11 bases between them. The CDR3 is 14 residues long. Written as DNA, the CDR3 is TGTGCCAGCAGTTTATCCCCGAGATTGGATACGCAGTATTTT. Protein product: CASSLSPRLDTQYF.

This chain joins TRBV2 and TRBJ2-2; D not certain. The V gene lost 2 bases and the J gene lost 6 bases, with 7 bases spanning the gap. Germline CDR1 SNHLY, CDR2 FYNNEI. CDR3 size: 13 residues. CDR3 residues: CASSELQAGELFF. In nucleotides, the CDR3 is TGTGCCAGCAGTGAATTGCAGGCCGGGGAGCTGTTTTTT.

Here the CDR3 reads CASRSPGEADTQYF. In nucleotides, the CDR3 is TGTGCCAGCAGGTCCCCGGGGGAGGCAGATACGCAGTATTTT. The chain carries TRBV7-2 and TRBJ2-3; TRBD2 is a possible D gene (6 bases). This CDR3 is built from 14 residues. V was pared by 6 bases and J by 4 bases, with 14 bases between. Germline lookup yields CDR1 SGHTA and CDR2 FQGNSA.

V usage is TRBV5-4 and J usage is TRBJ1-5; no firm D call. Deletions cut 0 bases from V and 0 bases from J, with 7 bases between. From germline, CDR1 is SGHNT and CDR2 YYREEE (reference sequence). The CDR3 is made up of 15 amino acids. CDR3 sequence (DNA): TGTGCCAGCAGCTTGGACGGGAATAGCAATCAGCCCCAGCATTTT. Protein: CASSLDGNSNQPQHF.

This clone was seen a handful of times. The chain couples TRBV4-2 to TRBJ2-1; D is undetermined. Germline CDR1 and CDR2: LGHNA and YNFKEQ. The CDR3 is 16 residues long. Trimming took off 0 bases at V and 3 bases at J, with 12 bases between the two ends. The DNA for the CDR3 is TGTGCCAGCAGCCAAGAGTACACAGAAATCTACAATGAGCAGTTCTTC. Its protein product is CASSQEYTEIYNEQFF.

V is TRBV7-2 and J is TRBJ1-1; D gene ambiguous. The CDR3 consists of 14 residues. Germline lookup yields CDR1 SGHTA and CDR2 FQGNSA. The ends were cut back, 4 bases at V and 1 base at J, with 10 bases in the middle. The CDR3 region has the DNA TGTGCCAGCAGCTCGGGCCCCTGGAACACTGAAGCTTTCTTT. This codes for CASSSGPWNTEAFF. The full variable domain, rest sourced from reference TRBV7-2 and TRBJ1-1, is GAGVSQSPSNKVTEKGKDVELRCDPISGHTALYWYRQSLGQGLEFLIYFQGNSAPDKSGLPSDRFSAERTGGSVSTLTIQRTQQEDSAVYLCASSSGPWNTEAFFGQGTRLTVV.

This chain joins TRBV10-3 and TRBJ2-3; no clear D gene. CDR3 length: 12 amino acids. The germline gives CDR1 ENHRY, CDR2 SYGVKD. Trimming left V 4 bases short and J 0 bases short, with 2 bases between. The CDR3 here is CAISASTDTQYF. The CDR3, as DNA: TGTGCCATCAGTGCTAGCACAGATACGCAGTATTTT.

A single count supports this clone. CDR3 in DNA: TGTGCCAGCAGCCCCCTGACAGCCACTAACTATGGCTACACCTTC. Amino acids: CASSPLTATNYGYTF. The rearrangement joins TRBV27 to TRBJ1-2; D is possibly TRBD1 (5 bases). The CDR3 consists of 15 residues. Germline CDR1 and CDR2: MNHEY and SMNVEV (reference sequence). V was trimmed by 6 bases and J by 0 bases, leaving 14 bases between them.

In nucleotides, the CDR3 is TGTGCCTGGACCTTGACAGCTATCTATGGCTACACCTTC. It codes for CAWTLTAIYGYTF. This chain uses TRBV30 with TRBJ1-2, with a tentative D call TRBD1 (5 bases). Deletions cut 4 bases from V and 4 bases from J, with 13 bases between. Germline V gives CDR1 GTSNPN, CDR2 SVGIG (reference sequence). The CDR3 runs 13 residues.